The 2 T cell receptor beta chains below were found in one sample sequenced in a study of blood T cell repertoires in COVID-19. Method: immunoSEQ multiplex PCR; TCRdb's copy keeps in-frame clones and lacks some. The sample includes 130,000 or so clones, roughly 72% seen only once; the top ten take approximately 11%. The source material was peripheral blood. The receptors derive from a human donor in a cohort sampled during active COVID-19.

The chain is built from TRBV10-2 and TRBJ1-5, with 7 bases matching TRBD1. V lost 7 bases and J lost 4; bases outside the gene matches: 10. CDR3 length equals 15 residues. Germline V lookup: CDR1 WSHSY, CDR2 SAAADI. CDR3 DNA sequence: TGCGCCAGCACCTTTGACAGGGCGGCAAATCAGCCCCAGCATTTT. Translated, it gives CASTFDRAANQPQHF.

V gene TRBV28 combines with J gene TRBJ2-7; TRBD2 matches at 10 bases. Germline V lookup: CDR1 MDHEN, CDR2 SYDVKM. The CDR3 extends over 13 amino acids. V trimming: 9 bases; J trimming: 1 base; junction bases outside the gene matches: 3. CDR3 DNA sequence: TGTGCCAGTATGACTAGCGGGTCCTACGAGCAGTACTTC. Encoded protein: CASMTSGSYEQYF. Variable domain in full (rest from reference TRBV28 and TRBJ2-7): DVKVTQSSRYLVKRTGEKVFLECVQDMDHENMFWYRQDPGLGLRLIYFSYDVKMKEKGDIPEGYSVSREKKERFSLILESASTNQTSMYLCASMTSGSYEQYFGPGTRLTVT.